The 29 T cell receptor beta chains presented below share a single source sample, sequenced in a study of cytomegalovirus exposure and HLA in healthy donors. 60 Vbeta and 13 Jbeta primers were used in PCR. Clones were read by immunoSEQ multiplex PCR, and TCRdb kept only the in-frame ones, dropping some. The sample lists more than 85,000 clones, 75% to 85% occurring once. Sequenced: PBMCs. The receptors here all came from a man younger than 45 in good health and CMV-seronegative.

The chain employs TRBV4-3 and TRBJ1-1; TRBD1 might be the D (6 bases). The length of the CDR3 is 14 residues. The germline V gene encodes CDR1 LGHNA and CDR2 YSLEER. V was trimmed by 2 bases and J by 4 bases, leaving 11 bases between them. CDR3 sequence: CASSQNPGATEAFF. CDR3 coding DNA: TGCGCCAGCAGCCAAAATCCAGGGGCCACTGAAGCTTTCTTT.

The chain links TRBV7-9 to TRBJ1-1; perhaps TRBD1 as D (6 bases). Trimming removed 7 bases at V and 4 bases at J, with 19 bases between. Germline V gene data show CDR1 as SEHNR and CDR2 as FQNEAQ (reference sequence). CDR3 length: 15 residues. CDR3 protein: CASTQSTGRGTEAFF. The CDR3 DNA reads TGTGCCAGCACCCAATCGACAGGACGGGGCACTGAAGCTTTCTTT.

The chain links TRBV28 to TRBJ2-7; the match to TRBD1 covers 7 bases. The junction had 9 bases not matched to a gene; V was cut back by 6 bases and J by 4 bases. The CDR3 runs 14 residues. CDR1 MDHEN and CDR2 SYDVKM come from the germline V gene. CDR3 sequence reads: CASSRQGELYEQYF. CDR3 nucleotides: TGTGCCAGCAGCCGTCAGGGGGAGCTTTACGAGCAGTACTTC. The variable domain in full, completed from reference TRBV28 and TRBJ2-7, reads DVKVTQSSRYLVKRTGEKVFLECVQDMDHENMFWYRQDPGLGLRLIYFSYDVKMKEKGDIPEGYSVSREKKERFSLILESASTNQTSMYLCASSRQGELYEQYFGPGTRLTVT.

The genes are TRBV4-1 and TRBJ1-5; TRBD1 is a possible D gene (6 bases). This CDR3 contains 15 residues. The germline V and J ends were trimmed by 4 bases and 5 bases, with 15 bases remaining between them. The germline V gene encodes CDR1 MGHRA and CDR2 YSYEKL. As DNA, the CDR3 is TGCGCCAGCAGCCTCGAACAGGGTCGGGATCAGCCCCAGCATTTT. Residues: CASSLEQGRDQPQHF.

The chain combines TRBV6-1 with TRBJ2-2, with 7 nucleotides matching TRBD1. The CDR3 length is 15 residues. Germline CDR1 is MNHNS and CDR2 is SASEGT. V shed 4 bases and J 2 bases; nucleotides not matched to a gene: 4. The CDR3 DNA reads TGTGCCAGCAGTGCGGACAGGTACAACACCGGGGAGCTGTTTTTT. Its protein is CASSADRYNTGELFF.

This chain joins TRBV7-9 and TRBJ2-7, with D uncertain. CDR1 is SEHNR, CDR2 FQNEAQ, per germline (reference sequence). The CDR3 is 11 residues long. Trimming removed 5 bases from V and 4 bases from J, with 6 bases in between. This CDR3 reads CASSLSYEQYF. The CDR3 DNA reads as TGTGCCAGCAGCCTATCTTACGAGCAGTACTTC.

CDR3 loop: CASNYRGYEQYF. The CDR3 DNA is TGTGCCAGCAACTATCGGGGCTACGAGCAGTACTTC. The chain uses TRBV2 and TRBJ2-7; the D gene is possibly TRBD2 (5 bases). The CDR3 totals 12 residues. V gave up 7 bases and J gave up 3 bases, with 10 bases separating them. From germline, CDR1 is SNHLY and CDR2 FYNNEI.

The chain carries TRBV10-3 and TRBJ2-7, with 7 bases lining up with TRBD1. V was clipped by 6 bases and J by 3 bases; unmatched bases: 8. The CDR3 is 14 amino acids. CDR1 and CDR2 (germline): ENHRY, SYGVKD. CDR3 sequence reads: CAIRPTGSLYEQYF. The CDR3 DNA sequence: TGTGCCATCAGACCGACAGGGTCCCTCTACGAGCAGTACTTC.

This chain uses TRBV2 with TRBJ1-2, with D unclear. V was clipped by 5 bases and J by 4 bases, with 5 bases between them. The germline V gene encodes CDR1 SNHLY and CDR2 FYNNEI. The CDR3 contains 11 residues. CDR3 in amino acids: CASSPRYGYTF. The CDR3 coding sequence is TGTGCCAGCAGTCCCCGCTATGGCTACACCTTC.

This clone was counted between two and nine times. The chain uses TRBV9 and TRBJ2-7, with 7 bases fitting TRBD1. The V gene end was trimmed by 4 bases and the J gene end by 4 bases; junction bases not matched to a gene: 11. CDR1 and CDR2 (germline): SGDLS, YYNGEE. CDR3 size: 15 residues. CDR3: CASSNNEGALYEQYF. The CDR3 DNA reads TGTGCCAGCAGCAACAACGAGGGGGCTCTATACGAGCAGTACTTC.

The chain uses TRBV18 and TRBJ2-5; 8 positions agree with TRBD1. This CDR3 is built from 14 residues. The germline CDR1 and CDR2 sequences are KGHSH and LQKENI. Losses at the gene ends were 1 base for V and 12 bases for J; bases not matched to a gene: 10. CDR3 protein: CASSPLRQGGQEYF. The DNA of the CDR3 is TGTGCCAGCTCACCACTGCGCCAAGGGGGACAGGAGTACTTC.

The rearrangement uses TRBV5-6 and TRBJ1-1, with a tentative D call TRBD1 (6 bases). The CDR3 has 16 amino acids. Trimming cost V 1 base and J 3 bases, with 16 bases left between them. CDR1 is SGHDT, CDR2 YYEEEE, per germline. The CDR3 DNA follows: TGTGCCAGCAGCTTGCTAGGCGGGGAGGGGGACACTGAAGCTTTCTTT. This translates into CASSLLGGEGDTEAFF.

The V and J genes are TRBV11-2 and TRBJ1-1; TRBD1 might be the D (6 bases). This CDR3 contains 15 residues. The V end lost 5 bases, the J end lost 4 bases, and 17 bases lay between the germline ends. Germline assignment: CDR1 SGHAT and CDR2 FQNNGV. The CDR3 spells CASSETNRDVTEAFF. DNA of the CDR3: TGTGCCAGCAGCGAGACAAACAGGGATGTCACTGAAGCTTTCTTT.

V and J are TRBV4-2 and TRBJ1-2, with 11 bases that match TRBD1. Germline CDR1 and CDR2: LGHNA and YNFKEQ. This CDR3 is 15 amino acids long. V gave up 1 base and J gave up 4 bases; unmatched junction bases: 2. The CDR3: CASSQGGTGGYGYTF. The CDR3 DNA sequence: TGTGCCAGCAGCCAAGGTGGGACAGGGGGCTATGGCTACACCTTC.

V usage is TRBV29-1 and J usage is TRBJ2-7; TRBD1 matches 7 bases. The trim removed 7 bases at V and 5 bases at J, leaving 8 bases unmatched. This CDR3 comprises 12 residues. Germline CDR1 reads SQVTM; CDR2 reads ANQGSEA. The CDR3 here is CSGLQGSNEQYF. The CDR3 DNA is TGCAGCGGACTACAGGGGTCTAACGAGCAGTACTTC.

The chain joins TRBV18 to TRBJ1-1; no clear D gene. The CDR3 is 15 residues long. Trimming left V 2 bases short and J 1 base short, with 11 bases between. Germline-derived CDR1 and CDR2 are KGHSH and LQKENI. CDR3: CASSPALYTNTEAFF. CDR3 sequence (DNA): TGTGCCAGCTCACCAGCATTGTACACGAACACTGAAGCTTTCTTT.

The V gene is TRBV6-6, the J gene TRBJ2-2; no reliable D call. The CDR3 totals 14 residues. The germline CDR1 and CDR2 sequences are MNHNY and SVGAGI (reference sequence). V shed 2 bases and J shed 1 base, with 5 bases lying between them. The CDR3 bases are TGTGCCAGCAGTTACGGCCTGAACACCGGGGAGCTGTTTTTT. This gives the protein CASSYGLNTGELFF.

The rearrangement links TRBV5-1 to TRBJ2-1, with 9 bases that match TRBD2. This CDR3 region has 15 residues. In germline, CDR1 is SGHRS, CDR2 YFSETQ. V lost 5 bases, J lost 8 bases, and 11 bases stayed unmatched. This CDR3 is CASRRGGPGIDEQFF. The CDR3 DNA reads as TGCGCCAGCAGGCGGGGGGGGCCGGGAATAGATGAGCAGTTCTTC. Combining the CDR3 with reference TRBV5-1 and TRBJ2-1 gives the whole variable domain KAGVTQTPRYLIKTRGQQVTLSCSPISGHRSVSWYQQTPGQGLQFLFEYFSETQRNKGNFPGRFSGRQFSNSRSEMNVSTLELGDSALYLCASRRGGPGIDEQFFGPGTRLTVL.

The chain is built from TRBV5-6 and TRBJ2-3; possibly TRBD2 for D (6 bases). Per the germline V gene, CDR1 is SGHDT and CDR2 is YYEEEE. Trimming took off 0 bases at V and 5 bases at J, with 7 bases between the two ends. The CDR3 has 13 amino acids. CDR3 nucleotide sequence: TGTGCCAGCAGCTTGGCCGGGGGAGATACGCAGTATTTT. Protein sequence: CASSLAGGDTQYF. Full variable domain (outside the CDR3, taken from reference TRBV5-6 and TRBJ2-3): DAGVTQSPTHLIKTRGQQVTLRCSPKSGHDTVSWYQQALGQGPQFIFQYYEEEERQRGNFPDRFSGHQFPNYSSELNVNALLLGDSALYLCASSLAGGDTQYFGPGTRLTVL.

The genes are TRBV5-1 and TRBJ1-5, with no clear D. This CDR3 contains 14 residues. CDR1 SGHRS and CDR2 YFSETQ come from the germline V gene. The V and J ends lost 0 bases and 6 bases respectively, with 10 bases between them. The CDR3 nucleotides are TGCGCCAGCAGCTTGGAGGTAGGGAGTCAGCCCCAGCATTTT. Translating gives CASSLEVGSQPQHF.

The CDR3 protein is CASSRQDRASTEAFF. The DNA for the CDR3 is TGTGCCAGCAGCCGACAGGACAGGGCGAGCACTGAAGCTTTCTTT. The chain couples TRBV7-2 to TRBJ1-1, with 8 bases aligning to TRBD1. Trimming took 5 bases from V and 4 from J; bases not matched to a gene: 9. The CDR3 is made up of 15 amino acids. Germline V gives CDR1 SGHTA, CDR2 FQGNSA.

The V call is TRBV5-1, the J call TRBJ1-5; 8 bases are shared with TRBD1. The length of the CDR3 is 14 residues. CDR1 is SGHRS, CDR2 YFSETQ, per germline. Trimming removed 4 bases from V and 4 bases from J; junction bases left unmatched: 4. CDR3 amino acids: CASSPGQVNQPQHF. The CDR3 DNA follows: TGCGCCAGCAGCCCGGGACAGGTGAATCAGCCCCAGCATTTT.

The chain has TRBV5-1 and TRBJ1-2, with 11 positions matching TRBD1. CDR1 SGHRS and CDR2 YFSETQ come from the germline V gene. This CDR3 is 14 amino acids long. J lost 4 bases, V lost 3 bases, and 2 bases had no gene match. CDR3 region: CASSWTGGSYGYTF. Written as DNA, the CDR3 is TGCGCCAGCAGCTGGACAGGGGGCTCCTATGGCTACACCTTC.

CDR3: CASEERGDTQYF. As DNA, the CDR3 is TGTGCCAGTGAAGAACGGGGAGATACGCAGTATTTT. This chain joins TRBV6-1 and TRBJ2-3, with D perhaps TRBD2 (5 bases). CDR1 and CDR2 from the germline V gene are MNHNS and SASEGT. CDR3 length equals 12 residues. With 9 bases removed from V and 5 bases from J, the gap between germline ends came to 12 bases.

The CDR3, as DNA: TGTGCCAGCAGTGAAAGGGCTAGCGGGAGCACCGGGGAGCTGTTTTTT. Residues: CASSERASGSTGELFF. V and J are TRBV2 and TRBJ2-2; 10 bases fit TRBD2. Germline V CDR1 and CDR2: SNHLY, FYNNEI. The CDR3 contains 16 residues. V trimming: 2 bases; J trimming: 4 bases; junction bases outside the gene matches: 4.

In its sample, this clone was seen a few times. V usage is TRBV9 and J usage is TRBJ1-3; D is ambiguous. The V and J ends lost 4 bases and 4 bases respectively, with 9 bases between them. The length of the CDR3 is 13 residues. Germline V CDR1 and CDR2: SGDLS, YYNGEE. The DNA of the CDR3 is TGTGCCAGCAGCCGAGGTGGGGGAAACACCATATATTTT. Amino acid sequence: CASSRGGGNTIYF.

The chain is built from TRBV6-5 and TRBJ1-4, with 8 bases lining up with TRBD1. Germline CDR1 and CDR2: MNHEY and SVGAGI. The trim removed 5 bases at V and 8 bases at J, leaving 7 bases unmatched. The CDR3 loop spans 14 amino acids. The CDR3 region is CASSRTGLLEKLFF. The DNA for the CDR3 is TGTGCCAGCAGTAGGACAGGGTTACTGGAAAAACTGTTTTTT.

The chain carries TRBV9 and TRBJ1-1, with D possibly being TRBD1 (6 bases). This CDR3 region has 16 residues. Germline values: CDR1 SGDLS, CDR2 YYNGEE. Trimming pared 0 bases from V and 3 bases from J, leaving 15 bases between. CDR3 in amino acids: CASSVALGGADTEAFF. CDR3 in DNA: TGTGCCAGCAGCGTAGCTCTGGGGGGGGCGGACACTGAAGCTTTCTTT. Based on the CDR3 plus reference TRBV9 and TRBJ1-1, the full variable domain is DSGVTQTPKHLITATGQRVTLRCSPRSGDLSVYWYQQSLDQGLQFLIQYYNGEERAKGNILERFSAQQFPDLHSELNLSSLELGDSALYFCASSVALGGADTEAFFGQGTRLTVV.

DNA for the CDR3: TGTGCCGCACAGGGGGCTGGAAATGAGCAGTTCTTC. Its protein product is CAAQGAGNEQFF. This chain connects TRBV10-3 to TRBJ2-1; TRBD1 agrees at 9 bases. This CDR3 is 12 amino acids long. Germline V gene data show CDR1 as ENHRY and CDR2 as SYGVKD. Trimming removed 11 bases from V and 7 bases from J; junction bases left unmatched: 6.